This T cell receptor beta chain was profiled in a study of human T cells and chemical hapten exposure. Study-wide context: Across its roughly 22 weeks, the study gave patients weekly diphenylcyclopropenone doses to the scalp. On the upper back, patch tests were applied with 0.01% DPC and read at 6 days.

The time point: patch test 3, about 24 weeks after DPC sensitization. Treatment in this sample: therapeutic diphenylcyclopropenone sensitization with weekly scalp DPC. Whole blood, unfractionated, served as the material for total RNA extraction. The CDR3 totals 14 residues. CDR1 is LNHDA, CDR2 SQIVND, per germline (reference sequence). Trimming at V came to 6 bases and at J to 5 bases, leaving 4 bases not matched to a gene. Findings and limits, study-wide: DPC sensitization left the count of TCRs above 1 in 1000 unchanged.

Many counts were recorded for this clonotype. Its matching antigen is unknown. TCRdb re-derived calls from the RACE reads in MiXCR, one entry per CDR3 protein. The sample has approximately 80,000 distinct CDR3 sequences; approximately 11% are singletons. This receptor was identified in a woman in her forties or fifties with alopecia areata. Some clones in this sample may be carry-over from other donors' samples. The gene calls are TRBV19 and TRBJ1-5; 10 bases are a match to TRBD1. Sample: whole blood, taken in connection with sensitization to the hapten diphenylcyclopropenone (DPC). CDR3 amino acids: CASSPTGGYQPQHF. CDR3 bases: TGTGCCAGTAGCCCGACAGGGGGCTATCAGCCCCAGCATTTT.